The 22 T cell receptor beta chains reported below all come from one sample, sequenced in a study of blood T cell repertoires in COVID-19. The table came from immunoSEQ multiplex PCR; TCRdb's copy has only in-frame clones and leaves some out. Here the sample spans approximately 170,000 clones, 80% to 85% being singletons. The sample consisted of PBMCs or T cells enriched from blood (not recorded which). These receptors all come from a woman in her fifties or sixties who had recovered from COVID-19.

This clone was observed a handful of times. This chain joins TRBV19 and TRBJ2-2, with no clear D. In germline, CDR1 is LNHDA, CDR2 SQIVND (reference sequence). The ends were cut back, 4 bases at V and 7 bases at J, with 25 bases in the middle. The CDR3 sequence is 18 residues long. As DNA, the CDR3 is TGTGCCAGTAGTAGTCGGCACAGTCTCACTGATTACCGCGGGGAGCTGTTTTTT. This translates into CASSSRHSLTDYRGELFF. Combining the CDR3 with reference TRBV19 and TRBJ2-2 gives the whole variable domain DGGITQSPKYLFRKEGQNVTLSCEQNLNHDAMYWYRQDPGQGLRLIYYSQIVNDFQKGDIAEGYSVSREKKESFPLTVTSAQKNPTAFYLCASSSRHSLTDYRGELFFGEGSRLTVL.

The chain joins TRBV28 to TRBJ1-3, with TRBD1 identical over 7 bases. The junction had 11 bases not matched to a gene; V was cut back by 6 bases and J by 6 bases. The CDR3 sequence is 15 residues long. The germline V gene encodes CDR1 MDHEN and CDR2 SYDVKM. CDR3 bases: TGTGCCAGCAGCCCATCGGGACAGCTAATAAACACCATATATTTT. Amino acids: CASSPSGQLINTIYF.

The genes are TRBV7-2 and TRBJ2-7; 8 nucleotides line up with TRBD1. V trimming: 1 base; J trimming: 4 bases; junction bases outside the gene matches: 3. The germline V gene has CDR1 SGHTA and CDR2 FQGNSA. This CDR3 has 14 residues. The CDR3 coding sequence is TGTGCCAGCAGCTTAGAACAGGGGGTATACGAGCAGTACTTC. Amino acid sequence: CASSLEQGVYEQYF.

V is TRBV6-5 and J is TRBJ1-6, with unresolved D. V lost 6 bases and J lost 3, with 6 bases in between. Germline loops: CDR1 MNHEY, CDR2 SVGAGI. This CDR3 has 13 residues. DNA for the CDR3: TGTGCCAGCAGGGGCTTCTATAATTCACCCCTCCACTTT. Translation gives CASRGFYNSPLHF.

The chain uses TRBV18 and TRBJ1-1, with D possibly matching TRBD1 (6 bases). CDR1 KGHSH and CDR2 LQKENI come from the germline V gene. The CDR3 totals 14 residues. V lost 5 bases to trimming and J lost 4 bases, with 14 bases between them. The chain's CDR3 is CASSSTRGGTEAFF. The CDR3 coding sequence is TGTGCCAGCTCATCCACCAGGGGTGGCACTGAAGCTTTCTTT.

The chain couples TRBV24-1 to TRBJ1-4; D perhaps matches TRBD1 (5 bases). The CDR3 covers 15 residues. CDR1 is KGHDR, CDR2 SFDVKD, per germline. Between the trimmed V and J ends, which lost 4 bases and 3 bases, there was a span of 11 bases. The CDR3 nucleotides read TGTGCCACCAGTGACCACGGGGGAGCTAATGAAAAACTGTTTTTT. As protein: CATSDHGGANEKLFF.

The rearrangement joins TRBV6-2 or TRBV6-3 to TRBJ2-5; TRBD1 matches at 9 bases. Trimming took 1 base from V and 4 from J; bases not matched to a gene: 4. The CDR3 has 15 amino acids. Germline V lookup: CDR1 MNHEY, CDR2 SVGEGT. The CDR3 bases are TGTGCCAGCAGTTACTGGACAGGGGAAGGAGAGACCCAGTACTTC. Amino acid sequence: CASSYWTGEGETQYF.

This clone was found a few times. The CDR3 loop reads CASSLATGASYGYTF. In DNA, the CDR3 is TGTGCCAGCAGCTTGGCCACAGGGGCCTCCTATGGCTACACCTTC. The V gene is TRBV5-4, the J gene TRBJ1-2; 7 nucleotides match TRBD1. The J segment lost 4 bases and the V segment lost 0 bases, leaving 6 bases of the junction unmatched. The length of the CDR3 is 15 residues. Germline assignment: CDR1 SGHNT and CDR2 YYREEE (reference sequence). The variable domain in full, with the rest retrieved from reference TRBV5-4 and TRBJ1-2, is ETGVTQSPTHLIKTRGQQVTLRCSSQSGHNTVSWYQQALGQGPQFIFQYYREEENGRGNFPPRFSGLQFPNYSSELNVNALELDDSALYLCASSLATGASYGYTFGSGTRLTVV.

The chain couples TRBV28 to TRBJ2-7; 8 bases align to TRBD1. The V gene end was trimmed by 2 bases and the J gene end by 3 bases; junction bases not matched to a gene: 12. The germline V gene encodes CDR1 MDHEN and CDR2 SYDVKM. CDR3 length: 17 amino acids. This chain's CDR3 is CASSLTSDRVPLYEQYF. The CDR3 DNA is TGTGCCAGCAGTTTAACGTCGGACAGGGTCCCCCTCTACGAGCAGTACTTC.

V is TRBV24-1 and J is TRBJ2-1; D remains ambiguous. Germline CDR1 is KGHDR and CDR2 is SFDVKD. The CDR3 spans 15 residues. V was pared by 1 base and J by 5 bases, with 11 bases between. CDR3 sequence (DNA): TGTGCCACCAGTGATTTCCCGGTCTTCAACAATGAGCAGTTCTTC. This gives the protein CATSDFPVFNNEQFF.

V gene TRBV4-2 combines with J gene TRBJ2-7, with D perhaps matching TRBD2 (6 bases). The CDR3 spans 16 residues. V lost 4 bases, J lost 0 bases, and 16 bases lay in between. Germline assignment: CDR1 LGHNA and CDR2 YNFKEQ. CDR3 protein: CASSPEWVEGSYEQYF. CDR3 DNA: TGTGCCAGCAGCCCAGAGTGGGTGGAGGGCTCCTACGAGCAGTACTTC.

The chain carries TRBV6-2 or TRBV6-3 and TRBJ2-7; 10 nucleotides agree with TRBD1. Germline CDR1 is MNHEY and CDR2 is SVGEGT. Germline trimming cut 7 bases from V and 6 bases from J; bases unmatched to any gene: 9. This CDR3 region has 14 residues. CDR3 amino acids: CASNPSGTGAEQYF. Written as DNA, the CDR3 is TGTGCCAGCAACCCCTCCGGGACAGGGGCCGAGCAGTACTTC.

The J gene is TRBJ2-7, the V gene TRBV24-1; 9 positions match TRBD2. This CDR3 has 15 amino acids. Losses at the gene ends were 4 bases for V and 5 bases for J; bases not matched to a gene: 8. Germline V gene lookup returns CDR1 KGHDR and CDR2 SFDVKD. CDR3: CATSEGIAGAHEQYF. DNA of the CDR3: TGTGCCACCAGTGAGGGAATAGCGGGAGCCCACGAGCAGTACTTC.

The chain has TRBV6-5 and TRBJ2-7, with D unclear. This CDR3 comprises 13 residues. Germline values: CDR1 MNHEY, CDR2 SVGAGI. V lost 2 bases and J 3 bases, leaving 8 bases between the germline ends. The CDR3 nucleotides read TGTGCCAGCAGTTACAGTCAGTACTACGAGCAGTACTTC. Translated: CASSYSQYYEQYF.

In its sample, this clone was seen a few times. The chain is built from TRBV7-9 and TRBJ2-5, with 7 bases lining up with TRBD1. From germline, CDR1 is SEHNR and CDR2 FQNEAQ (reference sequence). The CDR3 has 15 residues. Trimming at V came to 5 bases and at J to 0 bases, leaving 6 bases not matched to a gene. The CDR3 bases are TGTGCCAGCAGCCGACGGACAGGCCACCAAGAGACCCAGTACTTC. It yields the protein CASSRRTGHQETQYF.

The genes are TRBV5-1 and TRBJ2-1; 8 bases map to TRBD1. The CDR3 loop spans 14 amino acids. J was trimmed by 8 bases and V by 3 bases; bases with no gene match: 7. Germline V gives CDR1 SGHRS, CDR2 YFSETQ. This chain's CDR3 is CASSWQGAHDEQFF. The CDR3 nucleotides read TGCGCCAGCAGCTGGCAGGGGGCTCACGATGAGCAGTTCTTC.

The J gene is TRBJ2-7, the V gene TRBV7-6; TRBD1 matches at 10 bases. The germline V gene encodes CDR1 SGHVS and CDR2 FNYEAQ. V was clipped by 5 bases and J by 7 bases; unmatched bases: 5. The CDR3 has 13 residues. The chain's CDR3 is CASSPGTGEEQYF. The CDR3 nucleotides read TGTGCCAGCAGCCCCGGGACAGGGGAGGAGCAGTACTTC. Full variable domain (rest looked up from reference TRBV7-6 and TRBJ2-7): GAGVSQSPRYKVTKRGQDVALRCDPISGHVSLYWYRQALGQGPEFLTYFNYEAQQDKSGLPNDRFSAERPEGSISTLTIQRTEQRDSAMYRCASSPGTGEEQYFGPGTRLTVT.

The chain couples TRBV6-2 or TRBV6-3 to TRBJ1-1, with D possibly being TRBD1 (5 bases). The CDR3 runs to 13 residues. Germline-derived CDR1 and CDR2 are MNHEY and SVGEGT. Trimming cost V 6 bases and J 5 bases, with 13 bases left between them. This CDR3 reads CASSLLEGTEAFF. The DNA for the CDR3 is TGTGCCAGCAGCCTATTGGAGGGGACTGAAGCTTTCTTT.

This chain joins TRBV28 and TRBJ2-5; 11 nucleotides line up with TRBD2. Germline CDR1 and CDR2: MDHEN and SYDVKM. The length of the CDR3 is 15 residues. V shed 5 bases, J shed 4 bases, and the junction held 6 bases outside the gene matches. The CDR3 DNA follows: TGTGCCAGCAGTCATCTAGCGGGAGGAGGAGAGACCCAGTACTTC. Residues: CASSHLAGGGETQYF.

V usage is TRBV7-2 and J usage is TRBJ1-5; weak D call: TRBD1 (5 bases). From germline, CDR1 is SGHTA and CDR2 FQGNSA. The CDR3 sequence is 15 residues long. Between the trimmed V and J ends, which lost 7 bases and 4 bases, there was a span of 17 bases. The CDR3 here is CASTVSAGGNQPQHF. The CDR3 DNA follows: TGTGCCAGCACCGTATCCGCCGGGGGAAATCAGCCCCAGCATTTT.

The chain uses TRBV15 and TRBJ2-7, with D tentatively TRBD1 (6 bases). Germline loops: CDR1 LNHNV, CDR2 YYDKDF (reference sequence). The V end was cut by 6 bases, the J end by 0 bases, with 15 bases between. This CDR3 has 15 amino acids. The CDR3 loop reads CATRGDGTPSYEQYF. CDR3 DNA sequence: TGTGCCACCAGAGGAGATGGGACACCCTCCTACGAGCAGTACTTC.

J is TRBJ1-1 and V is TRBV19; possible D gene TRBD1, 6 bases. The germline CDR1 and CDR2 sequences are LNHDA and SQIVND (reference sequence). This CDR3 is 14 amino acids long. V was shortened by 6 bases and J by 0 bases, with 11 bases between the two germline ends. The CDR3 sequence: CASRGTFLNTEAFF. The DNA for the CDR3 is TGTGCCAGTAGGGGGACATTTCTGAACACTGAAGCTTTCTTT.